Listed here are 21 T cell receptor beta chains from one sample, sequenced in a study of CD8 T cells in Susac syndrome. cDNA came from around 0.54 to 1 ug RNA primed by random hexamers. TCRdb reanalysed the immunoSEQ multiplex PCR reads using MiXCR and keeps one entry per CDR3 protein. The sample holds about 130,000 distinct CDR3 sequences, more than 85% seen once. Sequences were obtained from CD8+ T cells from PBMCs. These receptors came from a human donor with multiple sclerosis.

The rearrangement links TRBV24-1 to TRBJ2-5, with D perhaps matching TRBD1 (6 bases). The CDR3 contains 13 residues. V lost 8 bases and J lost 4, with 13 bases in between. Germline CDR1 is KGHDR and CDR2 is SFDVKD. CDR3 region: CATTGHDGETQYF. CDR3 in DNA: TGTGCCACCACGGGACACGACGGAGAGACCCAGTACTTC.

The V call is TRBV3-1, the J call TRBJ2-3; D perhaps matches TRBD2 (6 bases). Germline V CDR1 and CDR2: LGHDT, YNNKEL (reference sequence). The V gene lost 0 bases and the J gene lost 2 bases, with 15 bases spanning the gap. This CDR3 has 17 amino acids. DNA for the CDR3: TGTGCCAGCAGCCAAGATCATATACGGGAGCCCACAGATACGCAGTATTTT. This encodes CASSQDHIREPTDTQYF.

V gene TRBV28 combines with J gene TRBJ1-6; 8 bases fit TRBD1. Germline loops: CDR1 MDHEN, CDR2 SYDVKM. This CDR3 is 13 amino acids long. V shed 6 bases and J 10 bases; nucleotides not matched to a gene: 5. This CDR3 is CASRPTGGSPLHF. DNA for the CDR3: TGTGCCAGCAGACCTACAGGGGGATCACCCCTCCACTTT.

The rearrangement uses TRBV20-1 and TRBJ2-7, with unresolved D. The CDR3 contains 16 residues. Germline V gene lookup returns CDR1 DFQATT and CDR2 SNEGSKA (reference sequence). The V and J ends lost 1 base and 2 bases respectively, with 18 bases between them. Here the CDR3 reads CSARGASAPAPYEQYF. In DNA, the CDR3 is TGCAGTGCTAGAGGGGCATCCGCCCCCGCTCCCTACGAGCAGTACTTC.

CDR3 DNA sequence: TGTGCCAGCAGCTCCAGACAGGGTCGGGACATTCAGTACTTC. Its protein is CASSSRQGRDIQYF. The J gene is TRBJ2-4, the V gene TRBV13; 7 bases agree with TRBD1. Germline V gene sequence: CDR1 PRHDT, CDR2 FYEKMQ (reference sequence). V shed 4 bases, J shed 8 bases, and the junction held 8 bases outside the gene matches. The CDR3 sequence is 14 residues long.

The chain links TRBV12-3 or TRBV12-4 to TRBJ2-3; 8 bases are a match to TRBD2. This CDR3 contains 15 residues. With 5 bases clipped from V and 3 bases from J, the junction kept 7 bases outside the gene matches. The CDR3 here is CASSPAGALTDTQYF. CDR3 bases: TGTGCCAGCAGTCCAGCGGGGGCACTTACAGATACGCAGTATTTT.

The chain is built from TRBV6-4 and TRBJ2-2; D uncertain. V was cut by 6 bases and J by 0 bases, with 5 bases left in between. This CDR3 is 13 amino acids long. Germline CDR1 is MRHNA and CDR2 is SNTAGT. The CDR3 loop is CASRDTNTGELFF. In DNA form, the CDR3 reads TGTGCCAGCAGGGATACGAACACCGGGGAGCTGTTTTTT.

The genes are TRBV12-3 or TRBV12-4 and TRBJ2-1; D might be TRBD2 (6 bases). CDR3 size: 10 residues. With 8 bases removed from V and 10 bases from J, the gap between germline ends came to 9 bases. CDR3 sequence: CASGGREQFF. The CDR3 DNA follows: TGTGCCAGCGGGGGGAGGGAGCAGTTCTTC.

This chain connects TRBV28 to TRBJ2-6, with TRBD1 as a possible D gene (6 bases). The V end was cut by 5 bases, the J end by 4 bases, with 18 bases between. The CDR3 is made up of 17 amino acids. The germline CDR1 and CDR2 sequences are MDHEN and SYDVKM. The CDR3 DNA reads TGTGCCAGCAGTGTCGGGACAACGCTCCCAGGGGCCAACGTCCTGACTTTC. It is translated as CASSVGTTLPGANVLTF.

CDR3 protein: CATSDDGTSSYNEQFF. The CDR3 bases are TGTGCCACCAGTGACGACGGGACTAGCTCCTACAATGAGCAGTTCTTC. The gene calls are TRBV24-1 and TRBJ2-1; 8 nucleotides agree with TRBD2. The J segment lost 0 bases and the V segment lost 4 bases, leaving 4 bases of the junction unmatched. The CDR3 is made up of 16 amino acids. Germline V gives CDR1 KGHDR, CDR2 SFDVKD.

This clonotype showed up just once. V usage is TRBV3-1 and J usage is TRBJ2-5, with 7 bases matching TRBD1. The CDR3 runs 16 residues. Unmatched junction bases numbered 14, after V lost 6 bases and J lost 4 bases. Germline V gene lookup returns CDR1 LGHDT and CDR2 YNNKEL (reference sequence). In DNA, the CDR3 is TGTGCCAGCAGTGCTGCCGAACAGGGGATGCGAGAGACCCAGTACTTC. As protein: CASSAAEQGMRETQYF.

The CDR3 DNA sequence: TGCGCCAGCAGCCAAGAGACCATGGGGCTTAGAAACACCGGGGAGCTGTTTTTT. It translates to CASSQETMGLRNTGELFF. J is TRBJ2-2 and V is TRBV4-1, with D possibly TRBD1 on 5 matching bases. V lost 0 bases, J lost 2 bases, and 16 bases lay in between. The CDR3 is 18 residues long. Germline CDR1 is MGHRA and CDR2 is YSYEKL.

Only one count was recorded for this clonotype. The rearrangement uses TRBV7-9 and TRBJ1-2, with D perhaps matching TRBD1 (6 bases). CDR1 and CDR2 from the germline V gene are SEHNR and FQNEAQ (reference sequence). The CDR3 spans 15 residues. V was pared by 7 bases and J by 7 bases, with 22 bases between. Here the CDR3 DNA reads TGTGCCAGCACCCCTCCAGGGACACCCTCGGGTGGCTACACCTTC. Its translation: CASTPPGTPSGGYTF.

The rearrangement joins TRBV24-1 to TRBJ2-2; tentative D call: TRBD2 (5 bases). The V end was cut by 11 bases, the J end by 6 bases, with 12 bases between. CDR1 is KGHDR and CDR2 is SFDVKD in the germline V gene. The CDR3 extends over 12 amino acids. The CDR3 is CAIRRRSGELFF. The CDR3 DNA sequence: TGTGCCATCCGAAGGAGGTCCGGGGAGCTGTTTTTT.

The V and J genes are TRBV28 and TRBJ2-2; 15 bases are shared with TRBD2. J was trimmed by 4 bases and V by 4 bases; bases with no gene match: 10. The CDR3 totals 19 residues. Germline values: CDR1 MDHEN, CDR2 SYDVKM. CDR3 sequence reads: CASSSLGLAGGPATGELFF. As DNA, the CDR3 is TGTGCCAGCAGTTCCCTTGGACTAGCGGGGGGGCCGGCCACCGGGGAGCTGTTTTTT. The variable domain in full, with the rest retrieved from reference TRBV28 and TRBJ2-2, is DVKVTQSSRYLVKRTGEKVFLECVQDMDHENMFWYRQDPGLGLRLIYFSYDVKMKEKGDIPEGYSVSREKKERFSLILESASTNQTSMYLCASSSLGLAGGPATGELFFGEGSRLTVL.

This rearrangement joins TRBV20-1 to TRBJ2-7; 8 bases are a match to TRBD2. The CDR3 extends over 12 amino acids. V dropped 7 bases and J dropped 2; count of bases not matched to a gene: 4. Germline values: CDR1 DFQATT, CDR2 SNEGSKA (reference sequence). The CDR3 DNA is TGCAGTGGGAAAGCGGGGGCCTACGAGCAGTACTTC. Translating it yields CSGKAGAYEQYF.

V is TRBV28 and J is TRBJ1-1; the D gene is possibly TRBD1 (5 bases). The V end lost 1 base, the J end lost 4 bases, and 13 bases lay between the germline ends. The germline gives CDR1 MDHEN, CDR2 SYDVKM. The length of the CDR3 is 15 residues. CDR3 nucleotides: TGTGCCAGCAGTTTATATGGGGGAAGGGGCACTGAAGCTTTCTTT. It specifies CASSLYGGRGTEAFF.

The CDR3 region has the DNA TGCGCCACCTCCGGAGGTCCCCTTGACACCGGGGAGCTGTTTTTT. Translated, it gives CATSGGPLDTGELFF. The rearrangement links TRBV10-2 to TRBJ2-2, with D tentatively TRBD2 (5 bases). V was cut by 10 bases and J by 3 bases, with 18 bases left in between. The CDR3 totals 15 residues. Germline CDR1 and CDR2: WSHSY and SAAADI.

This clonotype appeared once. The V and J genes are TRBV12-3 or TRBV12-4 and TRBJ2-1, with 7 bases lining up with TRBD1. The ends lost 6 bases at V and 8 bases at J; junction bases unmatched: 13. The CDR3 is 15 amino acids. The CDR3 spells CASSFTGVGWHEQFF. Here the CDR3 DNA reads TGTGCCAGCAGCTTTACAGGGGTCGGATGGCATGAGCAGTTCTTC.

The V gene is TRBV14, the J gene TRBJ2-7; 8 bases fit TRBD1. The V segment lost 4 bases and the J segment 5 bases; nucleotides outside the gene matches: 13. The CDR3 is 16 residues long. Germline CDR1 reads SGHDN; CDR2 reads FVKESK. CDR3 residues: CASSPWGSAGGNEQYF. The CDR3 DNA reads as TGTGCCAGCAGCCCCTGGGGTAGCGCAGGGGGCAACGAGCAGTACTTC.

This chain joins TRBV7-8 and TRBJ2-5, with D unresolved. Germline values: CDR1 SGHVS, CDR2 FQNEAQ. The CDR3 extends over 14 amino acids. V lost 5 bases to trimming and J lost 1 base, with 11 bases between them. CDR3 sequence (DNA): TGTGCCAGCAGCCAAGTCCAAGGCCAAGAGACCCAGTACTTC. It specifies CASSQVQGQETQYF. The full variable domain, its missing parts supplied by reference TRBV7-8 and TRBJ2-5, is GAGVSQSPRYKVAKRGQDVALRCDPISGHVSLFWYQQALGQGPEFLTYFQNEAQLDKSGLPSDRFFAERPEGSVSTLKIQRTQQEDSAVYLCASSQVQGQETQYFGPGTRLLVL.